These 18 T cell receptor beta chains were all obtained from the same sample, sequenced in a study of shared clonotypes between healthy human individuals. The data were produced by immunoSEQ multiplex PCR, yet TCRdb's version contains in-frame clones alone and is incomplete. This table holds a few hundred thousand clones, 87% found once. Input material: memory CD8+ T cells sorted from blood. Specified subset: CD45RO+ cells pooled with CCR7-negative TemRA cells. The receptors stem from a man between 18 and 35 years old in good health.

The chain couples TRBV5-4 to TRBJ1-1; D perhaps matches TRBD1 (6 bases). The CDR3 contains 15 residues. Trimming took off 4 bases at V and 6 bases at J, with 19 bases between the two ends. Germline V gives CDR1 SGHNT, CDR2 YYREEE (reference sequence). The CDR3 loop reads CASSLGAGLGAEAFF. The CDR3 DNA follows: TGTGCCAGCAGCCTGGGGGCAGGGTTAGGTGCTGAAGCTTTCTTT.

V gene TRBV27 combines with J gene TRBJ2-2, with D perhaps TRBD1 (6 bases). The CDR3 covers 19 residues. V dropped 2 bases and J dropped 3 bases, with 22 bases sitting between them. The germline V gene encodes CDR1 MNHEY and CDR2 SMNVEV (reference sequence). The CDR3 reads CASSLLGTFGIRDTGELFF. The CDR3 DNA follows: TGTGCCAGCAGTTTACTCGGGACATTTGGGATACGGGACACCGGGGAGCTGTTTTTT.

This chain uses TRBV7-9 with TRBJ1-6, with D perhaps matching TRBD1 (5 bases). With 0 bases removed from V and 6 bases from J, the gap between germline ends came to 12 bases. The CDR3 is 16 residues long. From germline, CDR1 is SEHNR and CDR2 FQNEAQ (reference sequence). Written as DNA, the CDR3 is TGTGCCAGCAGCTTAGCGGCAACAGGACCTAATTCACCCCTCCACTTT. The encoded protein is CASSLAATGPNSPLHF.

V usage is TRBV5-4 and J usage is TRBJ1-2; 7 bases are a match to TRBD1. This CDR3 has 13 amino acids. Germline V gene sequence: CDR1 SGHNT, CDR2 YYREEE (reference sequence). Germline trimming cut 5 bases from V and 8 bases from J; bases unmatched to any gene: 9. CDR3 sequence (DNA): TGTGCCAGCAGGTCACAGGGGATAGGCGGCTACACCTTC. It is translated as CASRSQGIGGYTF.

This sequence joins TRBV11-2 and TRBJ2-1, with a tentative D call TRBD2 (6 bases). The CDR3 runs to 14 residues. The V gene lost 0 bases and the J gene lost 10 bases, with 13 bases spanning the gap. Germline loops: CDR1 SGHAT, CDR2 FQNNGV. CDR3 sequence: CASSLEFSSGEQFF. The CDR3 nucleotides are TGTGCCAGCAGCTTAGAATTTTCCAGCGGGGAGCAGTTCTTC.

The chain couples TRBV10-3 to TRBJ2-7; 8 positions agree with TRBD2. V lost 7 bases, J lost 1 base, and 6 bases stayed unmatched. This CDR3 spans 14 amino acids. Germline V gene data show CDR1 as ENHRY and CDR2 as SYGVKD. The CDR3 DNA reads as TGTGCCATCAACGGAGCGGGGGATTCCTACGAGCAGTACTTC. It is translated as CAINGAGDSYEQYF.

On this clone: A read error may produce the germline difference seen at one junction end. Other nucleotide sequences from this sample produce the same CDR3. The genes are TRBV4-1 and TRBJ2-7, with D perhaps given as TRBD1 or TRBD2 (6 bases each). Germline V CDR1 and CDR2: MGHRA, YSYEKL. The CDR3 runs to 12 residues. The CDR3 nucleotides read TGTGCCAGCAGCGAGGGGGGTTACGAGCAGTACTTC. Protein sequence: CASSEGGYEQYF.

CDR3 residues: CASSYEPYEQYF. Written as DNA, the CDR3 is TGTGCCAGCAGTTATGAGCCCTACGAGCAGTACTTC. The chain has TRBV6-6 and TRBJ2-7; D unresolved. The CDR3 runs to 12 residues. Per germline, CDR1 MNHNY and CDR2 SVGAGI (reference sequence). Trimming took 3 bases from V and 2 from J, leaving 5 bases between them.

J is TRBJ2-5 and V is TRBV11-2; a weak D match, TRBD2 (5 bases). V was shortened by 1 base and J by 1 base, with 13 bases between the two germline ends. This CDR3 spans 16 amino acids. The germline gives CDR1 SGHAT, CDR2 FQNNGV. As DNA, the CDR3 is TGTGCCAGCAGCTTAGGGCCCGGGAATTTCCAAGAGACCCAGTACTTC. This sequence encodes CASSLGPGNFQETQYF.

The V and J genes are TRBV13 and TRBJ2-2; D uncertain. From germline, CDR1 is PRHDT and CDR2 FYEKMQ (reference sequence). The CDR3 covers 15 residues. With 2 bases removed from V and 2 bases from J, the gap between germline ends came to 9 bases. The CDR3 DNA is TGTGCCAGCAGCTTAATGGCTAGTAACACCGGGGAGCTGTTTTTT. It yields the protein CASSLMASNTGELFF.

The J gene is TRBJ2-2, the V gene TRBV28; TRBD2 aligns across 8 bases. This CDR3 has 18 amino acids. Trimming removed 3 bases from V and 3 bases from J; junction bases left unmatched: 12. In germline, CDR1 is MDHEN, CDR2 SYDVKM. CDR3 sequence reads: CASSFGLAGGSDTGELFF. The CDR3, as DNA: TGTGCCAGCAGTTTCGGGCTAGCGGGCGGATCGGACACCGGGGAGCTGTTTTTT.

This chain links TRBV11-2 with TRBJ1-5; D unclear. The CDR3 is made up of 16 amino acids. Trimming pared 5 bases from V and 0 bases from J, leaving 14 bases between. Germline V lookup: CDR1 SGHAT, CDR2 FQNNGV. The CDR3 sequence: CASSPEDGNSNQPQHF. CDR3 nucleotides: TGTGCCAGCAGCCCCGAGGACGGGAATAGCAATCAGCCCCAGCATTTT.

The rearrangement links TRBV11-2 to TRBJ2-3; maybe TRBD1 (6 bases). CDR3 size: 14 residues. Germline V CDR1 and CDR2: SGHAT, FQNNGV. Trimming took off 1 base at V and 5 bases at J, with 10 bases between the two ends. The CDR3 sequence is CASSLGGHLDTQYF. The CDR3 bases are TGTGCCAGCAGCTTAGGGGGGCATTTAGATACGCAGTATTTT.

This clone was observed a single time. CDR3 sequence: CASTLSNTEAFF. The CDR3 DNA reads as TGTGCCAGCACCCTTTCTAACACTGAAGCTTTCTTT. The chain joins TRBV28 to TRBJ1-1; the D is unclear. V dropped 7 bases and J dropped 2 bases, with 8 bases sitting between them. The CDR3 is 12 residues long. Per the germline V gene, CDR1 is MDHEN and CDR2 is SYDVKM.

In this sample, this clone turned up a few times. Other DNA sequences within the sample encode an identical CDR3. The chain carries TRBV27 and TRBJ2-7; D unresolved. Germline CDR1 and CDR2: MNHEY and SMNVEV (reference sequence). Trimming shortened V by 2 bases and J by 4 bases, and 3 bases separated the two germline ends. The CDR3 is 11 amino acids. CDR3 sequence: CASSLGYEQYF. CDR3 coding DNA: TGTGCCAGCAGTTTAGGGTACGAGCAGTACTTC.

The V and J genes are TRBV5-6 and TRBJ2-7, with TRBD1 matching 8 bases. Germline V gene sequence: CDR1 SGHDT, CDR2 YYEEEE. The CDR3 spans 13 residues. The ends lost 3 bases at V and 2 bases at J; junction bases unmatched: 1. The CDR3 coding sequence is TGTGCCAGCAGCTGGGACAGGACCTACGAGCAGTACTTC. Translating it yields CASSWDRTYEQYF.

This chain links TRBV15 with TRBJ2-1; 8 bases line up with TRBD1. Germline trimming cut 0 bases from V and 8 bases from J; bases unmatched to any gene: 6. Germline V lookup: CDR1 LNHNV, CDR2 YYDKDF (reference sequence). The CDR3 totals 15 residues. CDR3 in DNA: TGTGCCACCAGCAGAGAAGCAGGGGGCAAGGATGAGCAGTTCTTC. Translation: CATSREAGGKDEQFF.

This clone has a single count. The V call is TRBV29-1, the J call TRBJ2-1; D is possibly TRBD2 (6 bases). CDR3 length: 14 amino acids. CDR1 SQVTM and CDR2 ANQGSEA come from the germline V gene. The V end was cut by 1 base, the J end by 3 bases, with 10 bases between. The CDR3 region is CSVEAGGDYNEQFF. The DNA for the CDR3 is TGCAGCGTTGAAGCTGGAGGGGACTACAATGAGCAGTTCTTC.